Listed below are T cell receptor beta chains from one sample, sequenced in a study of cytomegalovirus exposure and HLA in healthy donors. Some clones are missing from TCRdb's copy, which holds only in-frame ones; the method was immunoSEQ multiplex PCR. The sample lists fewer than 120,000 clones; 60% to 85% were seen once. Sequencing was carried out using PBMCs. These TCRs come from a woman aged 60-75 years in good health and CMV-seropositive. Each CDR3 is given with its conserved first and last residue. The order of the fields is V gene, D gene, J gene, clone size, CDR3 DNA, CDR3 protein. The D gene is left open where the match is weak. The size field is filled for only some rows; it gives once, few, many or a size class.

>TRBV28|NA|TRBJ1-2|NA
TGTGCCAGCAGTTTACCGGGGGGCGGGTATGGCTACACCTTC
CASSLPGGGYGYTF
>TRBV4-1|TRBD1|TRBJ1-1|few
TGCGCCAGCAGCCAACGTCCCGGGACAGGGGGGGACACTGAAGCTTTCTTT
CASSQRPGTGGDTEAFF
>TRBV19|NA|TRBJ1-2|NA
TGTGCCAGTAGTACAGCGGGGGTTTATGGCTACACCTTC
CASSTAGVYGYTF
>TRBV7-6|TRBD1|TRBJ1-2|few
TGTGCCAGCAGCTTAGTAAACTTAGGGACAGACTCTAACTATGGCTACACCTTC
CASSLVNLGTDSNYGYTF
>TRBV5-4|NA|TRBJ2-2|NA
TGTGCCAGCTCTTTAACTGGCACCGGGGAGCTGTTTTTT
CASSLTGTGELFF
>TRBV6-1|NA|TRBJ2-7|NA
TGTGCCAGCAGTGAAGTGGTGGACAGCTTTGCCTCCGAGCAGTACTTC
CASSEVVDSFASEQYF
>TRBV10-2|TRBD2|TRBJ2-1|NA
TGCGCCAGCAGTGAGTTAGGTAGACTAGCGGGCTACAATGAGCAGTTCTTC
CASSELGRLAGYNEQFF
>TRBV13|TRBD2|TRBJ2-5|NA
TGTGCCAGCAGCTTCAGACTAGCGGGAGAGCTGGAGACCCAGTACTTC
CASSFRLAGELETQYF
>TRBV10-3|NA|TRBJ2-7|NA
TGTGCCATCAGTGAGTCGATCGGACAGACTTCCTCCTACGAGCAGTACTTC
CAISESIGQTSSYEQYF
>TRBV30|NA|TRBJ1-5|NA
TGTGCCTGGAGGCCCGGAGGGGTAGGGAATCAGCCCCAGCATTTT
CAWRPGGVGNQPQHF
>TRBV29-1|NA|TRBJ1-2|NA
TGCAGCGTGGGCGCCAGCCGATTCGATGGCTACACCTTC
CSVGASRFDGYTF
>TRBV7-9|TRBD1|TRBJ1-5|NA
TGTTCCAGCAGCTCCACCAAGGGGGCTTTGAATCAGCCCCAGCATTTT
CSSSSTKGALNQPQHF
>TRBV18|NA|TRBJ2-2|NA
TGTGCCAGCTCACCAATCCAGGGTCACACCGGGGAGCTGTTTTTT
CASSPIQGHTGELFF
>TRBV29-1|TRBD1|TRBJ1-1|once
TGCAGCGCAGGGACAGGGGCGGGCACTGAAGCTTTCTTT
CSAGTGAGTEAFF
>TRBV6-1|NA|TRBJ1-4|NA
TGTGCCAGCAGTGAAGCGCTGAGGGCATGGCTGTTTTTT
CASSEALRAWLFF
>TRBV7-3|NA|TRBJ2-2|NA
TGTGCCAGCAGGGGGGGACGGAACACCGGGGAGCTGTTTTTT
CASRGGRNTGELFF
>TRBV10-3|NA|TRBJ2-3|NA
TGTGCCATCAGTGGGCAGGACACAGATACGCAGTATTTT
CAISGQDTDTQYF
>TRBV4-2|NA|TRBJ2-4|NA
TGTGCCAGCAGCCAAGATCCCCGGGAAGGTCAAAACATTCAGTACTTC
CASSQDPREGQNIQYF
>TRBV11-3|TRBD1|TRBJ2-7|NA
TGTGCCAGCAGCTTAGGTTACAGGGACAGGGGAGAGCAGTACTTC
CASSLGYRDRGEQYF
>TRBV28|TRBD1|TRBJ1-2|NA
TGTGCCAGCAGCGGGGACAGGGGTTGGTATGGCTACACCTTC
CASSGDRGWYGYTF
>TRBV2|TRBD2|TRBJ2-1|NA
TGTGCCAGCAGTGAGGGACTAGCTCTCCCCTACAATGAGCAGTTCTTC
CASSEGLALPYNEQFF
>TRBV27|NA|TRBJ1-2|NA
TGTGCCAGCAGCCCAACAGGGAATTGGGGCTATGGCTACACCTTC
CASSPTGNWGYGYTF
>TRBV6-1|NA|TRBJ2-7|NA
TGTGCCAGCAGTGACACCCCCACGGGGGGCGCGAAGCAGTACTTC
CASSDTPTGGAKQYF
>TRBV27|TRBD2|TRBJ2-1|NA
TGTGCCAGCAGTGACGGAGCGGGAGGATTAAATGAGCAGTTCTTC
CASSDGAGGLNEQFF
>TRBV29-1|TRBD1|TRBJ2-7|NA
TGCAGCGTTGAAGATCAAGGACAGGGGATCTACGAGCAGTACTTC
CSVEDQGQGIYEQYF
>TRBV7-7|NA|TRBJ2-5|NA
TGTGCTAGCAGCCAGCCTCCGGGAGAGACCCAGTACTTC
CASSQPPGETQYF
>TRBV6-4|TRBD2|TRBJ2-1|few
TGTGCCAGCAGTTTAAGCGGGAGAATGGGCAATGAGCAGTTCTTC
CASSLSGRMGNEQFF